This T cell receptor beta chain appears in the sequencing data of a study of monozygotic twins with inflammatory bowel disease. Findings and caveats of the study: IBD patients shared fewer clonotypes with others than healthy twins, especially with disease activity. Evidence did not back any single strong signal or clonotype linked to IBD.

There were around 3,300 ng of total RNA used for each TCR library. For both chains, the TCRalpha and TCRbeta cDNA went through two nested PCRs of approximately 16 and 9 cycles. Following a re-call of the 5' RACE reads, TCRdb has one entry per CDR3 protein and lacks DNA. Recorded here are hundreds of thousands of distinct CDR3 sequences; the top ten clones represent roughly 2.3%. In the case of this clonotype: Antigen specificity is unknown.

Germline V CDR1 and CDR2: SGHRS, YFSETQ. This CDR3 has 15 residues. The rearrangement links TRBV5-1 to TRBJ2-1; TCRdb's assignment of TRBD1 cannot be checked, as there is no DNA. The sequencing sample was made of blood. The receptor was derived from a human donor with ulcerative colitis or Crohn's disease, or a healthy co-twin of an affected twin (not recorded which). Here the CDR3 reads CASSLGSNSGNEQFF.